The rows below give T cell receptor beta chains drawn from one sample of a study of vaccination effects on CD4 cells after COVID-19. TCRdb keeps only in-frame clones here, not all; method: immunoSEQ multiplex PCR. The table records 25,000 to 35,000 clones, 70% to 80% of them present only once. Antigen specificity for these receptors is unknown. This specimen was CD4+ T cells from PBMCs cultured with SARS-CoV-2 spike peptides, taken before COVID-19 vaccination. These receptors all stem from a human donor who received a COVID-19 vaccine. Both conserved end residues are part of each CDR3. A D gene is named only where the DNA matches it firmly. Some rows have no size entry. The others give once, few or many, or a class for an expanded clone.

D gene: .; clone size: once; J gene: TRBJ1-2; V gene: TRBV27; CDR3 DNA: TGTGCCAGCAGAAAGAACCGGGACACCCGACGTCTTGGCTATGGCTACACCTTC; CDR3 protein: CASRKNRDTRRLGYGYTF
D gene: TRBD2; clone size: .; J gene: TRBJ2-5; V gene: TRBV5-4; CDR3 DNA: TGTGCCAGCAGCTTCCCGGGGACTAGGGGAGAGACCCAGTACTTC; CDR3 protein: CASSFPGTRGETQYF
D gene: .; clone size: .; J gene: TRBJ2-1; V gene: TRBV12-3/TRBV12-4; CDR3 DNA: TGTGCCACATCAGGGGGGATCTACAATGAGCAGTTCTTC; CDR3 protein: CATSGGIYNEQFF
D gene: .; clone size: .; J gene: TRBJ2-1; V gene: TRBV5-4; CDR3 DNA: TGTGCCAGCAGCCCGGGACAGCGGGAGTACAATGAGCAGTTCTTC; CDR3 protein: CASSPGQREYNEQFF
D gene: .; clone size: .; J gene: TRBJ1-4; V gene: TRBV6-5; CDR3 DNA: TGTGCCAGCAGTTGGGGGGCTCCTGAAAAACTGTTTTTT; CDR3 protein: CASSWGAPEKLFF
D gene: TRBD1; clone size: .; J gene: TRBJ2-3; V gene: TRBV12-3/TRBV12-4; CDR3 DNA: TGTGCCAGCAGCTCCCGGGACAGTTTAGGTTTT; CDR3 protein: CASSSRDSLGF
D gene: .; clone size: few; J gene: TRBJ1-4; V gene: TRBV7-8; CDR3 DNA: TGTGCCAGCAGCTCCTCGACGCTATCCCTTGCAACTAATGAAAAACTGTTTTTT; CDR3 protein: CASSSSTLSLATNEKLFF
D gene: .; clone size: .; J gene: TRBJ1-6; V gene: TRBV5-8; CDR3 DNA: TGTGCCAGCAGCTTGATGACAGGCGCTCGAAATTCACCCCTCCACTTT; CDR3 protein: CASSLMTGARNSPLHF
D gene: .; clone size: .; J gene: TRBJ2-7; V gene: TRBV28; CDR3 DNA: TGTGCCACTTCATGGACGGCCTCCTACGAGCAGTACTTC; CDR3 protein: CATSWTASYEQYF
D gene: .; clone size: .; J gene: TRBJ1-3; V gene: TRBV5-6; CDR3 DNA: TGTGCCAGCAGCTGGGGAAACACCATATATTTT; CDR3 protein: CASSWGNTIYF
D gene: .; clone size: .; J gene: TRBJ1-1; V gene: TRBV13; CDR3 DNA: TGTGCCAGCAGCATTCTTACGGGCGGGGGAAGGGACACTGAAGCTTTCTTT; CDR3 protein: CASSILTGGGRDTEAFF
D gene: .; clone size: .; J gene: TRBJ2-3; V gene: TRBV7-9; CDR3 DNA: TGTGCCAGCAGCTTGGGGGATTTCACAGATACGCAGTATTTT; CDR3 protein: CASSLGDFTDTQYF
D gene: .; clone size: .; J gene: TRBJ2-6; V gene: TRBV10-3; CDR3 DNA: TGTGCCATCGGGCGTACTGGGGCCAACGTCCTGACTTTC; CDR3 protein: CAIGRTGANVLTF